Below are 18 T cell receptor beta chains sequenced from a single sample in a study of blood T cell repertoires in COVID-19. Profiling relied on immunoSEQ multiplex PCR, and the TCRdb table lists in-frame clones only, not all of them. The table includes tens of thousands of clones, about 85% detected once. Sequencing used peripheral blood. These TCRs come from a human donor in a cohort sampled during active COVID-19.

CDR3 nucleotide sequence: TGTGCCAGCTCACCATATGGGACAGGAAATACTGAAGCTTTCTTT. This translates into CASSPYGTGNTEAFF. The rearrangement links TRBV18 to TRBJ1-1; 8 nucleotides agree with TRBD1. This CDR3 region has 15 residues. Looked up from germline, CDR1 is KGHSH and CDR2 is LQKENI. The ends lost 2 bases at V and 5 bases at J; junction bases unmatched: 7.

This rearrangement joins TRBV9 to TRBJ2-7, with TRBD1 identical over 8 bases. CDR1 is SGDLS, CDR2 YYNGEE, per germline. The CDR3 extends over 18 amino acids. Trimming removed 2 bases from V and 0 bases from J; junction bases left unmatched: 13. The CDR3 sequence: CASSVGDRLIASSYEQYF. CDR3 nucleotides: TGTGCCAGCAGCGTTGGGGACAGGCTAATCGCGAGCTCCTACGAGCAGTACTTC. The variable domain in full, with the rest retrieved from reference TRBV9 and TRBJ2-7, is DSGVTQTPKHLITATGQRVTLRCSPRSGDLSVYWYQQSLDQGLQFLIQYYNGEERAKGNILERFSAQQFPDLHSELNLSSLELGDSALYFCASSVGDRLIASSYEQYFGPGTRLTVT.

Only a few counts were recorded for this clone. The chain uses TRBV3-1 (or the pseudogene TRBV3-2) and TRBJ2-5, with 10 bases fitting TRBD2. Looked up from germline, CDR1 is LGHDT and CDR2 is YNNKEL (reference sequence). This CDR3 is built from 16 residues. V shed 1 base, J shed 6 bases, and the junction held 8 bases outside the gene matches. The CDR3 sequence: CASSQVGSGRAKTQYF. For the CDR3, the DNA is TGTGCCAGCAGCCAAGTAGGGAGCGGGAGGGCCAAGACCCAGTACTTC.

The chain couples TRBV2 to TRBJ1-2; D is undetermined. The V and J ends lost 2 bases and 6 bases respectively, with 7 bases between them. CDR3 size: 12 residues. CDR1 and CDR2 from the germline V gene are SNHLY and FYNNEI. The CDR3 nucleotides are TGTGCCAGCAGTGAATCCCGGGATGGCTACACCTTC. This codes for CASSESRDGYTF.

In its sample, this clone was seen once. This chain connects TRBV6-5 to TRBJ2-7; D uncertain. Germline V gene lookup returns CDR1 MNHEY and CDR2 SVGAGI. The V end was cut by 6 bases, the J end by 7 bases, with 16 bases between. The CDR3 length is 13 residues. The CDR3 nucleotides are TGTGCCAGCAGCCCGAAGCTCCCTAGAGAGCAGTACTTC. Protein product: CASSPKLPREQYF.

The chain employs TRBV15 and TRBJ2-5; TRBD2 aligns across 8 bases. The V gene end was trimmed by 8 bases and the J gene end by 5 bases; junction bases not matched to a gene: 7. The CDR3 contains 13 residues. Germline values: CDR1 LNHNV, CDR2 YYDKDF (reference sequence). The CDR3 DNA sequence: TGTGCCACCGCAGCGGGGGCCGGGGAGACCCAGTACTTC. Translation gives CATAAGAGETQYF.

The CDR3: CASSYAGGETQYF. CDR3 nucleotide sequence: TGTGCCAGCAGTTATGCGGGGGGGGAGACCCAGTACTTC. The V call is TRBV12-3 or TRBV12-4, the J call TRBJ2-5; 9 nucleotides match TRBD2. This CDR3 comprises 13 residues. Losses at the gene ends were 4 bases for V and 5 bases for J; bases not matched to a gene: 2.

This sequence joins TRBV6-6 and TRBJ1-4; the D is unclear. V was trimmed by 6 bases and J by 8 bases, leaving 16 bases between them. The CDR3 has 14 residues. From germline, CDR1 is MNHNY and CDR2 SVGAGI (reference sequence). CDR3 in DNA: TGTGCCAGCAGATATACAAGCGTTACGGAAAAACTGTTTTTT. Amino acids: CASRYTSVTEKLFF.

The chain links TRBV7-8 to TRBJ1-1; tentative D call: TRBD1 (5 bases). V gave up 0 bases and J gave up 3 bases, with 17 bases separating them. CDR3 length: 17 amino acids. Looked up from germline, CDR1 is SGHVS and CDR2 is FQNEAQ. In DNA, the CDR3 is TGTGCCAGCAGCTTAGCCCTGCGGGGCGCGCGGGACACTGAAGCTTTCTTT. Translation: CASSLALRGARDTEAFF.

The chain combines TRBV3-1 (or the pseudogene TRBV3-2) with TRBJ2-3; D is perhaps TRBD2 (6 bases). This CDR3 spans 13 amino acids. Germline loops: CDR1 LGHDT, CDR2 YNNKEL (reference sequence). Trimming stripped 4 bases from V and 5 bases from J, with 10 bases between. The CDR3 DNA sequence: TGTGCCAGCAGCCCACTAGCCCAAGATACGCAGTATTTT. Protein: CASSPLAQDTQYF.

In nucleotides, the CDR3 is TGTGCCAGCAGCTTCACACGGACTAACACTGAAGCTTTCTTT. Protein sequence: CASSFTRTNTEAFF. The gene calls are TRBV7-9 and TRBJ1-1, with unresolved D. V was clipped by 3 bases and J by 2 bases, with 10 bases between them. This CDR3 comprises 14 residues. Germline CDR1 reads SEHNR; CDR2 reads FQNEAQ (reference sequence). Using reference TRBV7-9 and TRBJ1-1 for the parts outside the CDR3, the full variable domain is DTGVSQNPRHKITKRGQNVTFRCDPISEHNRLYWYRQTLGQGPEFLTYFQNEAQLEKSRLLSDRFSAERPKGSFSTLEIQRTEQGDSAMYLCASSFTRTNTEAFFGQGTRLTVV.

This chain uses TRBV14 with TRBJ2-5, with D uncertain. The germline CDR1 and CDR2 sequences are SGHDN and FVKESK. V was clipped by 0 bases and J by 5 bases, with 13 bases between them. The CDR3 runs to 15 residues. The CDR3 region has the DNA TGTGCCAGCAGCCAAGAACCCGCTTTCGGGGAGACCCAGTACTTC. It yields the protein CASSQEPAFGETQYF.

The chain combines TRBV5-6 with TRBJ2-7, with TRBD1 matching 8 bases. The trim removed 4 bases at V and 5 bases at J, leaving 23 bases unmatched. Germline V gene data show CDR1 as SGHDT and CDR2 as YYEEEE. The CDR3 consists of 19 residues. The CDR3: CASSHPVGRGRSFIHEQYF. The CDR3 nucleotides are TGTGCCAGCAGCCACCCGGTTGGCAGGGGGCGAAGTTTTATCCACGAGCAGTACTTC. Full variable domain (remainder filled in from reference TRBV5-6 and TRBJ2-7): DAGVTQSPTHLIKTRGQQVTLRCSPKSGHDTVSWYQQALGQGPQFIFQYYEEEERQRGNFPDRFSGHQFPNYSSELNVNALLLGDSALYLCASSHPVGRGRSFIHEQYFGPGTRLTVT.

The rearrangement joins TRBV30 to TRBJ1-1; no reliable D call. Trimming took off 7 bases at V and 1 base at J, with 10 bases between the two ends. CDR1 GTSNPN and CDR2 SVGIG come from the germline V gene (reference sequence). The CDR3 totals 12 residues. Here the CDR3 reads CALNRWNTEAFF. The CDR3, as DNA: TGTGCCTTGAATCGGTGGAACACTGAAGCTTTCTTT. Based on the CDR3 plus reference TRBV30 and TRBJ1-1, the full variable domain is SQTIHQWPATLVQPVGSPLSLECTVEGTSNPNLYWYRQAAGRGLQLLFYSVGIGQISSEVPQNLSASRPQDRQFILSSKKLLLSDSGFYLCALNRWNTEAFFGQGTRLTVV.

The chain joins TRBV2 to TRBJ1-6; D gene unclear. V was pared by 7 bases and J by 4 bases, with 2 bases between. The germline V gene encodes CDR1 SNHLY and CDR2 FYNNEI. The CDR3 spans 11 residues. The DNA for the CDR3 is TGTGCCAGCACGTATAATTCACCCCTCCACTTT. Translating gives CASTYNSPLHF. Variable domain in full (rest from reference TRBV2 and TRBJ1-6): EPEVTQTPSHQVTQMGQEVILRCVPISNHLYFYWYRQILGQKVEFLVSFYNNEISEKSEIFDDQFSVERPDGSNFTLKIRSTKLEDSAMYFCASTYNSPLHFGNGTRLTVT.

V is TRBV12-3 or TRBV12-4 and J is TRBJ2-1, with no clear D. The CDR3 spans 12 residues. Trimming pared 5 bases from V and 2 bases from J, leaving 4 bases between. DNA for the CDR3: TGTGCCAGCAGTCAGACCTACAATGAGCAGTTCTTC. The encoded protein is CASSQTYNEQFF.

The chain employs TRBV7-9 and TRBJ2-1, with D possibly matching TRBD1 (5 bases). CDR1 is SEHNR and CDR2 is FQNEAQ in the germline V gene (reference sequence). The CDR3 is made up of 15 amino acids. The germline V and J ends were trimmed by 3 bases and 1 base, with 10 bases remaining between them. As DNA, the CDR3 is TGTGCCAGCAGCTTTGTCACAGGTTCCTACAATGAGCAGTTCTTC. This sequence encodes CASSFVTGSYNEQFF.

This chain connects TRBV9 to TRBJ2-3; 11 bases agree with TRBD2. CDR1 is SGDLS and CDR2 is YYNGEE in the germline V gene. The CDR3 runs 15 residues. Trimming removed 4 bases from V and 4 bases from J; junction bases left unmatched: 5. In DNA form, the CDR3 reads TGTGCCAGCAGCAATAGCGGGGGGGCCGCAGATACGCAGTATTTT. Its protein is CASSNSGGAADTQYF.